Each of the 20 T cell receptor beta chains below was sequenced from the same sample in a study of vaccination effects on CD4 cells after COVID-19. The protocol was immunoSEQ multiplex PCR, while the TCRdb copy is restricted to in-frame clones and leaves out a portion. The sample shows more than 20,000 clones, 65% to 80% of them seen only once. These receptors' antigens are unknown. ViraFEST used viral peptide pools to expand antigen-specific CD4+ T cells before sequencing. Subsequent to ten to eleven days of culture, CD4+ T cells were isolated. PCR showed that the person got SARS-CoV-2 infection at some point between March and December 2020. This specimen was CD4+ T cells from PBMCs cultured with HCoV-NL63 spike peptides, taken before COVID-19 vaccination. These receptors were obtained from a human donor who had a prior SARS-CoV-2 infection.

The chain uses TRBV11-2 and TRBJ2-7; D remains ambiguous. Germline V gives CDR1 SGHAT, CDR2 FQNNGV. Between the trimmed V and J ends, which lost 6 bases and 6 bases, there was a span of 15 bases. This CDR3 is 13 amino acids long. CDR3: CASSFVEYIEQYF. The CDR3 bases are TGTGCCAGCAGTTTTGTGGAATACATCGAGCAGTACTTC.

The chain couples TRBV28 to TRBJ1-1, with D perhaps matching TRBD1 (6 bases). Germline lookup yields CDR1 MDHEN and CDR2 SYDVKM. V lost 1 base and J lost 7, with 13 bases in between. This CDR3 region has 14 residues. Here the CDR3 DNA reads TGTGCCAGCAGTTTATCCACGAACAGGGTTGAAGCTTTCTTT. Protein product: CASSLSTNRVEAFF.

The chain joins TRBV11-2 to TRBJ2-1; 8 bases are shared with TRBD2. The CDR3 totals 17 residues. The V and J ends lost 5 bases and 7 bases, in that order; junction bases with no gene match: 16. Germline V gene lookup returns CDR1 SGHAT and CDR2 FQNNGV. In nucleotides, the CDR3 is TGTGCCAGCAGCGTCAGCTCCGGGACTAGTGACGGTAATGAGCAGTTCTTC. Amino acid sequence: CASSVSSGTSDGNEQFF. Filled out from reference TRBV11-2 and TRBJ2-1, the complete variable domain reads EAGVAQSPRYKIIEKRQSVAFWCNPISGHATLYWYQQILGQGPKLLIQFQNNGVVDDSQLPKDRFSAERLKGVDSTLKIQPAKLEDSAVYLCASSVSSGTSDGNEQFFGPGTRLTVL.

This rearrangement joins TRBV7-8 to TRBJ1-1, with 8 bases aligning to TRBD1. V gave up 5 bases and J gave up 6 bases; unmatched junction bases: 11. The CDR3 has 15 amino acids. CDR1 is SGHVS, CDR2 FQNEAQ, per germline. Here the CDR3 reads CASSPRTGRMPEAFF. The CDR3 coding sequence is TGTGCCAGCAGCCCCCGGACAGGGAGGATGCCTGAAGCTTTCTTT. The full variable domain, completed using reference TRBV7-8 and TRBJ1-1, is GAGVSQSPRYKVAKRGQDVALRCDPISGHVSLFWYQQALGQGPEFLTYFQNEAQLDKSGLPSDRFFAERPEGSVSTLKIQRTQQEDSAVYLCASSPRTGRMPEAFFGQGTRLTVV.

The chain links TRBV4-2 to TRBJ2-7; 7 bases agree with TRBD2. This CDR3 has 11 residues. V lost 4 bases to trimming and J lost 6 bases; unmatched junction nucleotides: 0. Germline values: CDR1 LGHNA, CDR2 YNFKEQ. The CDR3 here is CASSRGGEQYF. The CDR3 nucleotides are TGTGCCAGCAGCCGGGGGGGCGAGCAGTACTTC.

As DNA, the CDR3 is TGTGCCAGCAGTGACCGGGGACTAGCGGGGAAAGATACGCAGTATTTT. Residues: CASSDRGLAGKDTQYF. V usage is TRBV6-1 and J usage is TRBJ2-3; 13 nucleotides agree with TRBD2. There are 16 residues in the CDR3. Germline V gene sequence: CDR1 MNHNS, CDR2 SASEGT. The trim removed 3 bases at V and 5 bases at J, leaving 5 bases unmatched.

The chain couples TRBV5-1 to TRBJ2-5; the match to TRBD2 covers 9 bases. The CDR3 covers 17 residues. Germline V gives CDR1 SGHRS, CDR2 YFSETQ. V lost 4 bases and J lost 5; bases outside the gene matches: 15. CDR3 DNA: TGCGCCAGCAGCCCAGCCCAGAGGGTAGCGGGGGAGGAGACCCAGTACTTC. It yields the protein CASSPAQRVAGEETQYF.

The chain carries TRBV5-1 and TRBJ1-6; 7 bases line up with TRBD1. V lost 4 bases, J lost 10 bases, and 17 bases stayed unmatched. The CDR3 covers 17 residues. Germline CDR1 and CDR2: SGHRS and YFSETQ. The CDR3 sequence is CASSPMRGEGAGSPLHF. As DNA, the CDR3 is TGCGCCAGCAGCCCCATGAGGGGAGAGGGGGCAGGCTCACCCCTCCACTTT.

The genes are TRBV7-2 and TRBJ2-1; D possibly matches TRBD1 or TRBD2 (5 bases each). CDR1 is SGHTA, CDR2 FQGNSA, per germline. CDR3 length: 15 residues. Trimming pared 5 bases from V and 1 base from J, leaving 12 bases between. The CDR3 reads CASSGGRVSYNEQFF. The CDR3 DNA reads TGTGCCAGCAGCGGGGGACGCGTGTCCTACAATGAGCAGTTCTTC.

This chain links TRBV6-5 with TRBJ2-7, with D tentatively TRBD1 or TRBD2 (6 bases each). Germline CDR1 reads MNHEY; CDR2 reads SVGAGI. V dropped 7 bases and J dropped 4 bases, with 17 bases sitting between them. This CDR3 spans 14 amino acids. The CDR3 nucleotides read TGTGCCAGCAAAATAACCGGGGGCGCTTACGAGCAGTACTTC. It yields the protein CASKITGGAYEQYF.

The genes are TRBV7-6 and TRBJ2-5; the match to TRBD1 covers 8 bases. The length of the CDR3 is 15 residues. V shed 6 bases, J shed 5 bases, and the junction held 11 bases outside the gene matches. Germline V lookup: CDR1 SGHVS, CDR2 FNYEAQ. The CDR3: CASSPGQGRSETQYF. In DNA form, the CDR3 reads TGTGCCAGCAGTCCAGGACAGGGCAGAAGCGAGACCCAGTACTTC.

The J gene is TRBJ2-3, the V gene TRBV6-4, with D perhaps matching TRBD1 (6 bases). CDR3 size: 16 residues. Germline V lookup: CDR1 MRHNA, CDR2 SNTAGT. V was shortened by 5 bases and J by 0 bases, with 15 bases between the two germline ends. The CDR3 here is CASSLIVTGSTDTQYF. CDR3 DNA sequence: TGTGCCAGCAGTCTGATCGTTACAGGGAGCACAGATACGCAGTATTTT.

The DNA of the CDR3 is TGTGCCAGCAGCAAGAAACGGGGGGGCGAGCAGTACTTC. This gives the protein CASSKKRGGEQYF. The V gene is TRBV6-5, the J gene TRBJ2-7, with TRBD2 matching 8 bases. The V gene end was trimmed by 6 bases and the J gene end by 6 bases; junction bases not matched to a gene: 7. Germline CDR1 MNHEY, CDR2 SVGAGI. The CDR3 extends over 13 amino acids.

V usage is TRBV2 and J usage is TRBJ2-5; D is uncertain. Germline CDR1 reads SNHLY; CDR2 reads FYNNEI. CDR3 size: 12 residues. V gave up 5 bases and J gave up 2 bases, with 6 bases separating them. The chain's CDR3 is CASSTEQETQYF. In DNA form, the CDR3 reads TGTGCCAGCAGTACGGAACAAGAGACCCAGTACTTC.

The V gene is TRBV20-1, the J gene TRBJ2-7; 9 bases match TRBD2. Per germline, CDR1 DFQATT and CDR2 SNEGSKA (reference sequence). The CDR3 consists of 14 residues. V lost 3 bases, J lost 3 bases, and 6 bases stayed unmatched. The DNA for the CDR3 is TGCAGTGCTAGTTCTAGCGGGGACCTCTACGAGCAGTACTTC. It yields the protein CSASSSGDLYEQYF.

V gene TRBV5-1 combines with J gene TRBJ2-7; TRBD1 matches 7 bases. The J segment lost 4 bases and the V segment lost 3 bases, leaving 13 bases of the junction unmatched. This CDR3 contains 16 residues. Per the germline V gene, CDR1 is SGHRS and CDR2 is YFSETQ. The CDR3 DNA reads as TGCGCCAGCAGCTCCGCAACCGGGACAGTTAGTTACGAGCAGTACTTC. The encoded protein is CASSSATGTVSYEQYF.

This sequence joins TRBV9 and TRBJ1-2; weak D call: TRBD1 (5 bases). The V end lost 7 bases, the J end lost 6 bases, and 16 bases lay between the germline ends. Germline CDR1 is SGDLS and CDR2 is YYNGEE. CDR3 length equals 13 residues. CDR3 DNA sequence: TGTGCCAGCGGCCTAATGGGGGGAGATGGCTACACCTTC. Its translation is CASGLMGGDGYTF.

The chain carries TRBV5-1 and TRBJ2-1; 7 positions match TRBD1. J was trimmed by 9 bases and V by 4 bases; bases with no gene match: 13. The CDR3 extends over 15 amino acids. Germline CDR1 reads SGHRS; CDR2 reads YFSETQ. CDR3 bases: TGCGCCAGCAGCACCGACGTGGGGACAGTCCCTGAGCAGTTCTTC. It yields the protein CASSTDVGTVPEQFF. Combining the CDR3 with reference TRBV5-1 and TRBJ2-1 gives the whole variable domain KAGVTQTPRYLIKTRGQQVTLSCSPISGHRSVSWYQQTPGQGLQFLFEYFSETQRNKGNFPGRFSGRQFSNSRSEMNVSTLELGDSALYLCASSTDVGTVPEQFFGPGTRLTVL.

This CDR3 reads CASSLVGTGVYEQYF. DNA for the CDR3: TGTGCCAGCAGCTTAGTTGGGACAGGGGTCTACGAGCAGTACTTC. The chain is built from TRBV11-2 and TRBJ2-7, with 10 bases aligning to TRBD1. J gave up 3 bases and V 1 base, and 3 bases lay outside the gene matches. Germline loops: CDR1 SGHAT, CDR2 FQNNGV. The CDR3 runs to 15 residues.

The chain couples TRBV7-6 to TRBJ2-7; D gene uncertain. There are 15 residues in the CDR3. Per germline, CDR1 SGHVS and CDR2 FNYEAQ. V was shortened by 1 base and J by 3 bases, with 13 bases between the two germline ends. The CDR3 sequence: CASSLDTGPGYEQYF. CDR3 nucleotide sequence: TGTGCCAGCAGCTTAGATACGGGCCCCGGCTACGAGCAGTACTTC.